This T cell receptor beta chain stems from a study of OX40 agonist ivuxolimab in advanced cancers. Some background on the complete study: The costimulatory receptor OX40 (CD134) was targeted by ivuxolimab, a fully human IgG2 agonistic monoclonal antibody. Partial responses were achieved by three dose-escalation patients, of whom one had hepatocellular carcinoma and two had cutaneous melanoma. Among the roughly 50 dose-escalation patients, about 20 had hepatocellular carcinoma, 15 or so melanoma, 9 renal cell carcinoma and 9 head and neck cancer. In the dose-escalation cohort, around 80% of patients were male, and the mean age was roughly 56 years with a range of 23 to 79. Intravenous ivuxolimab was administered to patients every 2 weeks at six dose levels: 0.01, 0.1, 0.3, 1.5, 3 and 10 mg/kg. The paper reports the monotherapy dose-escalation portion (N of about 52 patients) of the phase I ivuxolimab trial. Peripheral TCRbeta sequencing aimed to test whether ivuxolimab altered TCR sequence diversity and caused clonal T-cell expansion. Prior anti-PD-1, anti-PD-L1 or anti-CTLA-4 therapy was permitted, and 40% of dose-escalation patients had received checkpoint inhibitors. The paper as a whole reports these results and caveats: Antigen specificity was not determined for the clonally expanded peripheral T cells. Low levels of normalized T-cell clonal expansion were also seen in some patients who did not respond. At doses of 0.1 to 3.0 mg/kg, clonal expansion of both CD4+ and CD8+ T cells in blood was seen between baseline and week 6. In partial responders in the 0.1-3.0 mg/kg groups, normalized peripheral clonal expansion was found to be among the lowest, especially among CD8+ T cells. On average, CD8+ T cells showed more expanded clones than CD4+ T cells after ivuxolimab.

Genomic DNA was isolated from the sorted cells so that the TCRbeta CDR3 region could be sequenced. The immunoSEQ Assay was used to sequence the TCRbeta CDR3 regions. The clones in this table, taken by TCRdb from immuneACCESS, are in-frame only. Not every clone is retained; where verified, under half of the shortfall comes from an unresolved V gene, and the cause of the rest is unknown. The sample table records roughly 100,000 clones; 90% of these occur just once. In total, the top ten clones hold approximately 0.5% of the sample. Patients with autoimmune disease history or receiving systemic immunosuppression were excluded from the trial. Peripheral blood for TCR sequencing was collected from all dose cohorts at baseline, on cycle 4 day 1, and on cycle 7 day 1. Samples were obtained from an open-label, multicenter, first-in-human phase I dose-escalation trial of ivuxolimab. The trial enrolled adults with locally advanced or metastatic head and neck squamous cell, hepatocellular, melanoma or renal cell carcinoma. CD4+ and CD8+ T cells were sorted separately from peripheral blood before TCR sequencing.

On this clone itself: What this receptor recognizes is not known. No per-base quality is available; no much larger clone lies one base away.

The material sequenced was CD4+ or CD8+ T cells sorted from blood, taken in a trial of the OX40 agonist ivuxolimab. The sequence was collected from an adult with an advanced solid tumor such as melanoma, head and neck, liver or kidney cancer.

The DNA is as follows: TGTGCCAGCAGCTTCTCTAATGAGCAGTTCTTC. Its coded protein is CASSFSNEQFF. This chain is built from TRBV5-8 and TRBJ2-1, with the D gene uncertain. At the junction V is shortened by 2 bases and J by 7 bases, with 4 bases in between. The CDR3 starts with the cysteine, ends with the phenylalanine, and has 11 residues. The only DNA kept is the CDR3, 33 bases in frame from the first base. Reading the germline V gene gives CDR1 SGHTS and CDR2 YDEGEE.